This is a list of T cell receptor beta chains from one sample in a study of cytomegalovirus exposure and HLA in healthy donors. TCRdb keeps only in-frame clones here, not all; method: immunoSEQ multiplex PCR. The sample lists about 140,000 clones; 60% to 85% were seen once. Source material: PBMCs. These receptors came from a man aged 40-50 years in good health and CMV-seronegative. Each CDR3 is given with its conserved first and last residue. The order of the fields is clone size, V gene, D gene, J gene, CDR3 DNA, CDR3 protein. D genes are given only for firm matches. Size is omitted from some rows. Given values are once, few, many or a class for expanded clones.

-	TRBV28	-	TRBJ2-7	TGTGCCAGCAGTTACGGAGGGCCCTACGAGCAGTACTTC	CASSYGGPYEQYF
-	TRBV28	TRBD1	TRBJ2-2	TGTGCCAGCAGTTTATATGGGACAGGGGTAACCGGGGAGCTGTTTTTT	CASSLYGTGVTGELFF
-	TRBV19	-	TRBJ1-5	TGTGCCAGTAGTATAGGGACAGCGATCAATCAGCCCCAGCATTTT	CASSIGTAINQPQHF
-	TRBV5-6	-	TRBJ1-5	TGTGCCAGCAGCTTGGCAAGGGAGGGGGGCAATCAGCCCCAGCATTTT	CASSLAREGGNQPQHF
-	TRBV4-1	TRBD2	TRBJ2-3	TGCGCCAGCAGCCAAGATCGCGAGCGGGGGGTTCGCACAGATACGCAGTATTTT	CASSQDRERGVRTDTQYF
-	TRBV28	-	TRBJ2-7	TGTGCCAGCAGTTTAAATAGGGGCGCGGGATCCTACGAGCAGTACTTC	CASSLNRGAGSYEQYF
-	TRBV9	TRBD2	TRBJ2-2	TGTGCCAGCAGCCCGCGTCGGGAGGACACCGGGGAGCTGTTTTTT	CASSPRREDTGELFF
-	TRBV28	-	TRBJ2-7	TGTGCCAGCAGTTTTTCTGCAGGGGCCTCCTACGAGCAGTACTTC	CASSFSAGASYEQYF
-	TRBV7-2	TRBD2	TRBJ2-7	TGTGCCAGCAGCTTAGAATCTTCCGTCGGACTAGCGTTCTACGAGCAGTACTTC	CASSLESSVGLAFYEQYF
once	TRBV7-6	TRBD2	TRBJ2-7	TGTGCCAGCAGCGGCGGGAGGCCCGGGGAGCAGTACTTC	CASSGGRPGEQYF
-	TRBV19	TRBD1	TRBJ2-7	TGTGCCAGTAGTATTAGCTGGCAGGGGGCCTACGAGCAGTACTTC	CASSISWQGAYEQYF
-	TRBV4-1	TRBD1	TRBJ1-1	TGCGCCAGCAGCCAGAGACTGACAGGGCTGAACACTGAAGCTTTCTTT	CASSQRLTGLNTEAFF
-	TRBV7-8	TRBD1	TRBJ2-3	TGTGCCAGCAGCAAGGGACAGTCTACCACAGATACGCAGTATTTT	CASSKGQSTTDTQYF
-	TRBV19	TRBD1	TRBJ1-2	TGTGCCAGTAGTACCGGACAGGGAGCCTATGGCTACACCTTC	CASSTGQGAYGYTF
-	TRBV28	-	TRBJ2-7	TGTGCCACCGTGGACAGAGCCGATTACGAGCAGTACTTC	CATVDRADYEQYF
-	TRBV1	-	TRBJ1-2	TGCACCAGCAGCCAAGAGCCGCAGACAGGGAACTATGGCTACACCTTC	CTSSQEPQTGNYGYTF
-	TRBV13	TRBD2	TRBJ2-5	TGTGCCAGCAGCTTAAGAAGGGAGGGAAGCGGGGGGACCTGGGAGACCCAGTACTTC	CASSLRREGSGGTWETQYF
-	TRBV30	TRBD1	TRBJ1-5	TGTGCCTGGAGGGGACAGGGGGGTCAGCCCCAGCATTTT	CAWRGQGGQPQHF
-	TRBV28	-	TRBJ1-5	TGTGCCAGCAGTTTTGGCGGGTTGGACAATCAGCCCCAGCATTTT	CASSFGGLDNQPQHF
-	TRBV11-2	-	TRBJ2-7	TGTGCCAGCAGCTTGGACATCTACGGGGAGCAGTACTTC	CASSLDIYGEQYF
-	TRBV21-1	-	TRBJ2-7	TGTGCCAGCAGTAGACAGGGGTCCTACGAGCAGTACTTC	CASSRQGSYEQYF
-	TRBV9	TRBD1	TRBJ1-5	TGTGCCAGCAGCGTGTCAGGGGGCCATCAGCCCCAGCATTTT	CASSVSGGHQPQHF